This T cell receptor (beta chain) was captured in a study of cytomegalovirus exposure and HLA in healthy donors. Study overall: Unique TCRs from HLA-typed donors, 75 million to 100 million of them, were held in an early data release.

Study conclusions and caveats: Analysis was carried out at a later point, and it linked a missense DCLRE1C variant to TCR beta V- and J-gene trimming. TCR beta chains numbering some 160 were designated cytomegalovirus-associated. Reported performance of the classifier showed diagnosis of cytomegalovirus status with high specificity and sensitivity.

Turning to this clone: Its antigen remains unidentified.

Primers included in the PCR were 60 Vbeta and 13 Jbeta primers. The repertoire was sequenced with immunoSEQ multiplex PCR; TCRdb's copy has only in-frame clones and lacks some. The profile shows roughly 130,000 clones, approximately 91% of them singletons. Per germline, CDR1 SEHNR and CDR2 FQNEAQ (reference sequence). The CDR3 runs 16 residues. With 2 bases clipped from V and 0 bases from J, the junction kept 7 bases outside the gene matches. The TCR was taken from a middle-aged woman in good health and CMV-seronegative. The V gene is TRBV7-9, the J gene TRBJ2-7; 7 positions agree with TRBD1. Sequencing used PBMCs. The CDR3 loop reads CASSLNSGGTSYEQYF. In nucleotides, the CDR3 is TGTGCCAGCAGCTTAAACTCAGGGGGTACCTCCTACGAGCAGTACTTC.